Listed below are T cell receptor beta chains from one sample, sequenced in a study of cytomegalovirus exposure and HLA in healthy donors. The table came from immunoSEQ multiplex PCR; TCRdb's copy has only in-frame clones and leaves some out. The data contain 150,000 or so clones, nearly 70% of them seen just once; the ten biggest clones take up more than 9%. The sequenced sample was PBMCs. The receptors stem from a man under 40 in good health and CMV-seropositive. CDR3s include the opening cysteine and the closing phenylalanine or tryptophan. A D gene is named only where the DNA matches it firmly. The size field is filled for only some rows; it gives once, few, many or a size class.

v_call	clone_size	j_call	d_call	cdr3_nt	cdr3_aa
TRBV5-6	NA	TRBJ2-3	TRBD1	TGTGCCAGCAGCTTTACAGGGGGCAGGACGCAGTATTTT	CASSFTGGRTQYF
TRBV2	NA	TRBJ1-1	NA	TGTGCCGGGCAGGGGCCCCGGGGCACTGAAGCTTTCTTT	CAGQGPRGTEAFF
TRBV28	NA	TRBJ2-5	NA	TGTGCCAGCAGTCCTCGGGACTTTCAAGAGACCCAGTACTTC	CASSPRDFQETQYF
TRBV2	NA	TRBJ2-7	NA	TGTGCCAGCCGTTCTTCCTACGAGCAGTACTTC	CASRSSYEQYF
TRBV11-2	NA	TRBJ2-1	TRBD2	TGTGCCAGCAGCCGGGACTACAGTACCTACAATGAGCAGTTCTTC	CASSRDYSTYNEQFF
TRBV7-6	NA	TRBJ2-1	TRBD1	TGTGCCAGCAGGGACAGGGGGCTCGGTGAGCAGTTCTTC	CASRDRGLGEQFF
TRBV4-1	NA	TRBJ2-7	TRBD2	TGCGCCAGCAGCCACCCGACTAGCGGGACCTACGAGCAGTACTTC	CASSHPTSGTYEQYF
TRBV11-2	NA	TRBJ2-1	NA	TGTGCCAGCAGCTTAGCCTTGTACAATGAGCAGTTCTTC	CASSLALYNEQFF
TRBV6-1	NA	TRBJ2-7	TRBD2	TGTGCCAGCAGTGAGGGACTAGCGGGGTCCTACGAGCAGTACTTC	CASSEGLAGSYEQYF
TRBV19	once	TRBJ2-5	TRBD1	TGTGCCAGTAGTCGTCTCGGTACACCTACACAGGGGGATTTGGAGACCCAGTACTTC	CASSRLGTPTQGDLETQYF
TRBV7-9	NA	TRBJ2-4	TRBD1	TGTGCCAGCAGCCCACCGCGACTAGGACAGGGAAGATTCAAAAACATTCAGTACTTC	CASSPPRLGQGRFKNIQYF
TRBV19	NA	TRBJ1-3	NA	TGTGCCAGCAACGACAGGACTGTTGGAAACACCATATATTTT	CASNDRTVGNTIYF
TRBV10-3	NA	TRBJ2-2	NA	TGTGCCATCAGTGACAGGGTCACCGGGGAGCTGTTTTTT	CAISDRVTGELFF
TRBV30	NA	TRBJ2-2	NA	TGTGCCTGGAGTGGGGACACCGGGGAGCTGTTCTTT	CAWSGDTGELFF
TRBV5-1	once	TRBJ2-3	TRBD2	TGCGCCAGCAGCTTACTAGCGGATAGCACAGATACGCAGTATTTT	CASSLLADSTDTQYF
TRBV5-1	NA	TRBJ2-3	TRBD2	TGCGCCAGCAGCTTGACTAGCGGGAGGGCAGATACGCAGTATTTT	CASSLTSGRADTQYF
TRBV6-1	NA	TRBJ2-3	TRBD1	TGTGCCAGCCGAAAGTCAGGGGGCCCAGATACGCAGTATTTT	CASRKSGGPDTQYF
TRBV28	NA	TRBJ1-1	NA	TGTGCCAGTCCTCTCCCGGTGGGGGACATGAACACTGAAGCTTTCTTT	CASPLPVGDMNTEAFF
TRBV7-3	NA	TRBJ2-1	TRBD2	TGTGCCAGCTCGGGACTAGCGGATTACAATGAGCAGTTCTTC	CASSGLADYNEQFF
TRBV5-1	NA	TRBJ2-5	TRBD2	TGCGCCAGCAGCGGGACTAGCGCACAAGAGACCCAGTACTTC	CASSGTSAQETQYF
TRBV5-1	NA	TRBJ2-5	NA	TGCGCCAGCAGCTTGGCCAGCGCGGGGCAAGAGACCCAGTACTTC	CASSLASAGQETQYF
TRBV28	NA	TRBJ1-1	NA	TGTGCCAGCAGTTTAGCGGCGGGGGCGAACACTGAAGCTTTCTTT	CASSLAAGANTEAFF
TRBV27	few	TRBJ1-2	NA	TGTGCCAGCAGTTTATGGGACAAAGGAGGCTACACCTTC	CASSLWDKGGYTF
TRBV6-6	NA	TRBJ2-1	TRBD2	TGTGCCAGCAGATCAAAACCGGGAGGGATTTACAATGAGCAGTTCTTC	CASRSKPGGIYNEQFF
TRBV9	few	TRBJ1-1	NA	TGTGCCAGCAGCCCTCCGGACAGGAACACTGAAGCTTTCTTT	CASSPPDRNTEAFF
TRBV15	NA	TRBJ2-2	TRBD2	TGTGCCACCAGCAGAGATGTGCGGGAGGGCCGAACCGGGGAGCTGTTTTTT	CATSRDVREGRTGELFF
TRBV28	NA	TRBJ2-7	NA	TGTGCTTACGGGACACCACTTTACGAGCAGTACTTC	CAYGTPLYEQYF